These T cell receptor beta chains were read from a single sample in a study of cytomegalovirus exposure and HLA in healthy donors. Only in-frame clones appear in the TCRdb table, and some are missing; sequencing was by immunoSEQ multiplex PCR. The sample comprises over 80,000 clones, about 85% of which are singletons, and 20% rests with the top ten. The specimen sequenced was PBMCs. The source of these receptors is a man aged 18 to 30 in good health and CMV-seropositive. The conserved cysteine and the conserved F or W are not part of the CDR3 here. Each record gives: D gene, V gene, CDR3 protein. D genes are given only for firm matches.

d_call: TRBD1; v_call: TRBV18; cdr3_aa: ASSPGQGLGNTIY
d_call: TRBD2; v_call: TRBV11-2; cdr3_aa: ASSLAGTTGELF
d_call: .; v_call: TRBV27; cdr3_aa: ATGQSNTEAF
d_call: .; v_call: TRBV28; cdr3_aa: ASSLAGEDGYT
d_call: .; v_call: TRBV19; cdr3_aa: ASSTSSGGREKLF
d_call: TRBD2; v_call: TRBV6-4; cdr3_aa: ASSRTPPRTSGRVNEQF
d_call: .; v_call: TRBV6-5; cdr3_aa: ASSYSKRGGYT
d_call: .; v_call: TRBV10-3; cdr3_aa: AITGGAVNEQF
d_call: .; v_call: TRBV27; cdr3_aa: ASNLRGHTDTEAF
d_call: TRBD1; v_call: TRBV11-2; cdr3_aa: ASSLERTGMGEQY
d_call: .; v_call: TRBV5-1; cdr3_aa: ASSSPGILGGTQY
d_call: .; v_call: TRBV28; cdr3_aa: ASDQGGETQY
d_call: .; v_call: TRBV6-4; cdr3_aa: ASSEAGGYT
d_call: .; v_call: TRBV7-9; cdr3_aa: ASSAQAGAEIKTQY
d_call: .; v_call: TRBV2; cdr3_aa: ASKRTLADTQY
d_call: TRBD1; v_call: TRBV28; cdr3_aa: ASSLQGQGGTDTQY
d_call: TRBD2; v_call: TRBV5-4; cdr3_aa: ASRPLAGGLLPQNNEQF
d_call: TRBD2; v_call: TRBV9; cdr3_aa: ASSGPGLVSTDTQY
d_call: .; v_call: TRBV7-8; cdr3_aa: ASSFSPLGAGEDEQY
d_call: .; v_call: TRBV5-4; cdr3_aa: ASSFVESLNEQF
d_call: .; v_call: TRBV6-5; cdr3_aa: ASSYGRGGYGYT
d_call: TRBD2; v_call: TRBV27; cdr3_aa: ASKISGGGNEQF
d_call: .; v_call: TRBV5-1; cdr3_aa: ASSAGFLNEQF
d_call: TRBD1; v_call: TRBV2; cdr3_aa: ASLRGLGYT
d_call: .; v_call: TRBV4-2; cdr3_aa: ASMPDLLYGVGYT
d_call: TRBD1; v_call: TRBV30; cdr3_aa: AWYLLGGLNTEAF
d_call: TRBD2; v_call: TRBV9; cdr3_aa: ASSASGSGRVNEQF
d_call: TRBD2; v_call: TRBV7-9; cdr3_aa: ASSLTPILAGVRDTQY
d_call: .; v_call: TRBV7-2; cdr3_aa: ASSLGGSPF
d_call: .; v_call: TRBV7-8; cdr3_aa: ASSLYAGSNTEAF
d_call: TRBD1; v_call: TRBV11-2; cdr3_aa: ASSLGDSETQY
d_call: TRBD1; v_call: TRBV6-1; cdr3_aa: ASSDTRPGTGPYSNQPQH
d_call: TRBD2; v_call: TRBV4-1; cdr3_aa: ASSQEGGSLQETQY
d_call: TRBD1; v_call: TRBV6-4; cdr3_aa: ASSDGTGGTDTQY
d_call: .; v_call: TRBV7-2; cdr3_aa: ASSHFSTLASLNTEAF
d_call: .; v_call: TRBV6-5; cdr3_aa: ASSYSTGLSYEQY
d_call: .; v_call: TRBV15; cdr3_aa: ATSRDLGTQNHGYT
d_call: TRBD2; v_call: TRBV7-2; cdr3_aa: ASSLTSGPDNEQF
d_call: TRBD1; v_call: TRBV5-1; cdr3_aa: ASSPGTGGADTQY
d_call: TRBD1; v_call: TRBV27; cdr3_aa: ASSRDRAGANVLT
d_call: .; v_call: TRBV6-6; cdr3_aa: ASSVQGSNQPQH
d_call: .; v_call: TRBV28; cdr3_aa: ASRVEGETQY
d_call: TRBD2; v_call: TRBV19; cdr3_aa: ASSIAGGYEQY
d_call: .; v_call: TRBV5-4; cdr3_aa: ASSLGVLLGSFNGYT
d_call: TRBD2; v_call: TRBV15; cdr3_aa: ATSRGGTSGEQY
d_call: .; v_call: TRBV28; cdr3_aa: ASSLERTREDTQY
d_call: .; v_call: TRBV6-5; cdr3_aa: ARDVGGSTDTQY
d_call: .; v_call: TRBV5-4; cdr3_aa: ASSGGRPPFFPSTDTQY
d_call: TRBD2; v_call: TRBV29-1; cdr3_aa: SVGTSGTRGEQF
d_call: .; v_call: TRBV10-2; cdr3_aa: ASSEAGPPRI
d_call: TRBD1; v_call: TRBV23-1; cdr3_aa: ASSQSEDRVNGYT
d_call: .; v_call: TRBV10-3; cdr3_aa: AISAGNSGYT
d_call: TRBD1; v_call: TRBV11-2; cdr3_aa: ASSTYRGNSYEQY